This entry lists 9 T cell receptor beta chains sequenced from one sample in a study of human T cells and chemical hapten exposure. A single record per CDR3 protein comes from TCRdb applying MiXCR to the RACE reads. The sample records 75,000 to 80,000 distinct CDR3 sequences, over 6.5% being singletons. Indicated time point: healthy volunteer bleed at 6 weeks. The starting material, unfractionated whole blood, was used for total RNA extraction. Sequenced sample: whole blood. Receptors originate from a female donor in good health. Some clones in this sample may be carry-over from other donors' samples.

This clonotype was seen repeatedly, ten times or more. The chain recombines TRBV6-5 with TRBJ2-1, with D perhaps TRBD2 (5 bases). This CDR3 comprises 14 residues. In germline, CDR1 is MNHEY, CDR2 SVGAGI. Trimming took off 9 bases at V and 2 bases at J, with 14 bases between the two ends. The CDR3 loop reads CASGTGLTYNEQFF. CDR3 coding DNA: TGTGCCAGTGGAACGGGGTTGACCTACAATGAGCAGTTCTTC.

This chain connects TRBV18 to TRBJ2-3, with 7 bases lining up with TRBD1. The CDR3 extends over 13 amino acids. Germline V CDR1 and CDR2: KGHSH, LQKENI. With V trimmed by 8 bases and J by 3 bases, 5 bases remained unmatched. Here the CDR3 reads CASTGTATDTQYF. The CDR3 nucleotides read TGTGCCAGCACAGGGACAGCTACAGATACGCAGTATTTT.

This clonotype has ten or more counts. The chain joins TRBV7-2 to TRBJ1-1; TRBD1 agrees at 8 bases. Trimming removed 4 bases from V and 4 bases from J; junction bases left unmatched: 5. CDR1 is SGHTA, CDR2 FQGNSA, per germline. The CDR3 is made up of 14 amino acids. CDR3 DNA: TGTGCCAGCAGCTCCCCTACAGGGGGCACTGAAGCTTTCTTT. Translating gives CASSSPTGGTEAFF.

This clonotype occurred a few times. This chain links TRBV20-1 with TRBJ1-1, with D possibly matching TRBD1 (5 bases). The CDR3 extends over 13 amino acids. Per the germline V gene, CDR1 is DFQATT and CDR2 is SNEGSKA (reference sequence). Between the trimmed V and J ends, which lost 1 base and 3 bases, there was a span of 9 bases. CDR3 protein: CSARAGFDTEAFF. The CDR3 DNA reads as TGCAGTGCTAGAGCAGGGTTCGACACTGAAGCTTTCTTT.

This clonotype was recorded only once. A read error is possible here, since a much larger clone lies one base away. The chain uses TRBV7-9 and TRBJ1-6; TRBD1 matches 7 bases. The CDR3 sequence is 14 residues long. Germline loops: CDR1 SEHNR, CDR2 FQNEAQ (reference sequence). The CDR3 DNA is TGTGCCAGCAGCTTAGGGGACAGTAATTCACCCCTCAACTTT. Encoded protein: CASSLGDSNSPLNF.

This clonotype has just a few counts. The CDR3 region is CASSPPGQGSAQYF. The CDR3 nucleotides are TGTGCCAGTAGTCCCCCGGGACAGGGATCCGCGCAGTACTTC. The genes are TRBV19 and TRBJ2-7; 9 bases align to TRBD1. In germline, CDR1 is LNHDA, CDR2 SQIVND (reference sequence). The length of the CDR3 is 14 residues. V trimming: 5 bases; J trimming: 9 bases; junction bases outside the gene matches: 11.

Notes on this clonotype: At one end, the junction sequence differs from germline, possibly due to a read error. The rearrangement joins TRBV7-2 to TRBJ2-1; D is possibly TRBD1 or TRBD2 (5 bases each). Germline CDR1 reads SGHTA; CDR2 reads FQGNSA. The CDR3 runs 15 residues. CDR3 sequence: CVSSPGRRIGHEQFF. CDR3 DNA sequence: TGTGTCAGCAGCCCGGGACGGAGAATAGGGCATGAGCAGTTCTTC.

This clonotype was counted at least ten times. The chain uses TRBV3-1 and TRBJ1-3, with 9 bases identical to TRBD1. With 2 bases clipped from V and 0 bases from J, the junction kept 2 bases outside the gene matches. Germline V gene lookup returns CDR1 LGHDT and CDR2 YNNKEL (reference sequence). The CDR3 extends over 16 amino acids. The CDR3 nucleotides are TGTGCCAGCAGCCAATCGGACAGGGGCTCTGGAAACACCATATATTTT. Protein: CASSQSDRGSGNTIYF.

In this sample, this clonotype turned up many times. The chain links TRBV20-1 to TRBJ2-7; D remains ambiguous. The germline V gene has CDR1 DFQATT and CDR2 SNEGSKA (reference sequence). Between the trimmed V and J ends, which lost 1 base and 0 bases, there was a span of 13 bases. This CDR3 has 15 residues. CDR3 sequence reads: CSARVHVLGSYEQYF. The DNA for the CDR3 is TGCAGTGCTAGAGTTCACGTACTGGGCTCCTACGAGCAGTACTTC.